A single sample is the source of the 5 T cell receptor beta chains below, sequenced in a study of blood T cell repertoires in COVID-19. Assay used: immunoSEQ multiplex PCR; TCRdb lists only in-frame clones, some missing. Of over 10,000 clones listed, around 80% were seen once; the top ten hold roughly 40%. Sequencing used peripheral blood. The receptors stem from an elderly man with acute or convalescent COVID-19.

The chain employs TRBV2 and TRBJ2-7; weak D call: TRBD1 (6 bases). V lost 7 bases and J 5 bases, leaving 15 bases between the germline ends. The CDR3 consists of 13 residues. The germline gives CDR1 SNHLY, CDR2 FYNNEI. The DNA of the CDR3 is TGTGCCAGCACAGTACAGGGTTATCACGAGCAGTACTTC. Its translation: CASTVQGYHEQYF.

The chain employs TRBV7-2 and TRBJ2-2, with 8 bases matching TRBD1. The CDR3 has 17 residues. Germline assignment: CDR1 SGHTA and CDR2 FQGNSA. V lost 0 bases to trimming and J lost 7 bases; unmatched junction nucleotides: 10. The CDR3: CASSLAGIRGRNGELFF. CDR3 in DNA: TGTGCCAGCAGCTTAGCTGGGATCAGGGGGCGAAACGGGGAGCTGTTTTTT.

V usage is TRBV4-2 and J usage is TRBJ2-7; D possibly corresponds to TRBD2 (6 bases). Germline V lookup: CDR1 LGHNA, CDR2 YNFKEQ. The CDR3 sequence is 15 residues long. The V end was cut by 0 bases, the J end by 5 bases, with 14 bases between. Here the CDR3 DNA reads TGTGCCAGCAGCCAAGAGGGGAGGCCCCCCAACGAGCAGTACTTC. It is translated as CASSQEGRPPNEQYF.

The J gene is TRBJ2-7, the V gene TRBV4-3; D might be TRBD1 (6 bases). Germline-derived CDR1 and CDR2 are LGHNA and YSLEER. The CDR3 totals 17 residues. V lost 4 bases and J 1 base, leaving 20 bases between the germline ends. The DNA of the CDR3 is TGCGCCAGCAGCCCGCAAAAAGCACCCACAGGGTCCTACGAGCAGTACTTC. Encoded protein: CASSPQKAPTGSYEQYF.

The chain couples TRBV6-5 to TRBJ1-6, with D possibly matching TRBD1 (6 bases). Deletions cut 4 bases from V and 6 bases from J, with 13 bases between. The CDR3 length is 15 residues. Germline CDR1 MNHEY, CDR2 SVGAGI. The CDR3 protein is CASSSTTGSNSPLHF. As DNA, the CDR3 is TGTGCCAGCAGTTCAACTACAGGGAGTAATTCACCCCTCCACTTT.